A selection of T cell receptor beta chains follows, all from one sample in a study of radiotherapy plus CTLA-4 blockade in lung cancer. The data were produced by immunoSEQ multiplex PCR, yet TCRdb's version contains in-frame clones alone and is incomplete. The sample has around 85,000 clones, approximately 86% seen once. The sequencing here drew on peripheral blood, taken from a patient treated with radiotherapy plus ipilimumab. Receptor source: a human donor with non-small cell lung cancer who had a partial response to radiotherapy plus ipilimumab. Both conserved end residues are part of each CDR3. D genes are given only for firm matches. Part of the rows lack a size; the others show once, few, many or a class for expanded clones.

>once|TRBJ2-3|TRBD2|TRBV27
TGTGCCAGCAGCCTACTAGCGCCTAGCACAGATACGCAGTATTTT
CASSLLAPSTDTQYF
>once|TRBJ2-2|TRBD1|TRBV6-5
TGTGCCAGCAGACCTGGACAGGCTCCCGGGGAGCTGTTTTTT
CASRPGQAPGELFF
>.|TRBJ1-1|.|TRBV2
TGTGCCAGCATTGGGGGGGCCTATGGGAACACTGAAGCTTTCTTT
CASIGGAYGNTEAFF
>once|TRBJ2-3|.|TRBV4-1
TGCGCCAGCAGCCGCACGGGGGTCCTGGACACAGATACGCAGTATTTT
CASSRTGVLDTDTQYF
>few|TRBJ1-4|TRBD1|TRBV7-8
TGTGCCAGCAGCTTCGACAGGGTGGCGGAAAAACTGTTTTTT
CASSFDRVAEKLFF
>.|TRBJ1-5|TRBD1|TRBV19
TGTGCCAGCGAACAGGGGGGATTCAATCAGCCCCAGCATTTT
CASEQGGFNQPQHF
>.|TRBJ2-3|.|TRBV6-5
TGTGCCAGCAGTTACTCGATAGGGGTCTTCACAGATACGCAGTATTTT
CASSYSIGVFTDTQYF
>once|TRBJ1-2|.|TRBV28
TGTGCCAGCAGGGTAACGGATGGCTACACCTTC
CASRVTDGYTF
>.|TRBJ2-2|TRBD2|TRBV5-8
TGTGCCAGCAGCACCGGGACTAGCGGGGGTTACACCGGGGAGCTGTTTTTT
CASSTGTSGGYTGELFF
>once|TRBJ1-4|TRBD1|TRBV19
TGTGCCAGTAGTCCTCGGACAGGGGCCGAAAAACTGTTTTTT
CASSPRTGAEKLFF
>.|TRBJ1-5|TRBD1|TRBV9
TGTGCCAGCAGCGCTAGGACAGGGGATATGCCCCAGCATTTT
CASSARTGDMPQHF
>.|TRBJ2-1|.|TRBV7-2
TGTGCCAGCAGAGACGCGGGCGGCCACAATGAGCAGTTCTTC
CASRDAGGHNEQFF
>.|TRBJ1-2|TRBD1|TRBV5-1
TGCGCCAGCAGCCTCAGGGGGGATCATGGCTACACCTTC
CASSLRGDHGYTF
>.|TRBJ1-1|TRBD1|TRBV28
TGTGCCAGCAGTTTACTGACAGGGGTGGACACTGAAGCTTTCTTT
CASSLLTGVDTEAFF
>.|TRBJ1-1|.|TRBV28
TGTGCCAGCAGTAGGGGGGGCTCAGCTTTCTTT
CASSRGGSAFF
>.|TRBJ2-7|.|TRBV6-5
TGTGCCAGCAGTGAACGAGTGCAGTACTTC
CASSERVQYF
>.|TRBJ2-1|TRBD2|TRBV27
TGTGCCAGCAGTTTAACCCTAGCGGCTGAGCAGTTCTTC
CASSLTLAAEQFF
>.|TRBJ1-4|TRBD1|TRBV5-6
TGTGCCAGCAGATATCGAGGGACAGGGGCGCGAGGTGAAAAACTGTTTTTT
CASRYRGTGARGEKLFF
>.|TRBJ1-1|TRBD1|TRBV11-3
TGTGCCAGCAGCCAAGACAGGGCCCCTATGAACACTGAAGCTTTCTTT
CASSQDRAPMNTEAFF
>.|TRBJ2-2|TRBD2|TRBV7-9
TGTGCCAGCAGCGCCCGACTAGCGGGAGAGGCCGGGGAGCTGTTTTTT
CASSARLAGEAGELFF
>.|TRBJ1-1|.|TRBV28
TGTGCCAGCAGCTGGGGGGAGGGATTCGGCGCTTTCTTT
CASSWGEGFGAFF
>.|TRBJ1-1|.|TRBV19
TGTGCCACCCGTCGACGGGACACTGAAGCTTTCTTT
CATRRRDTEAFF